The TCR beta chain under discussion was sequenced for a study of blood T cells in healthy people across ages. General study findings and limits: Per million T cells, TCR beta diversity dropped about linearly as age rose.

Peripheral blood from each donor was collected in a volume of ten milliliters. Whenever a sample was processed, at least 7 million PBMCs were isolated. Using a J-beta primer mix together with a sample-barcoded 5' primer, a second PCR was run for roughly 7 to 11 cycles. TCRdb recomputed calls from the 5' RACE reads with MiXCR, one row per CDR3 protein. Of approximately 1.5 million distinct CDR3 sequences in the sample, roughly 43% were seen once. This clonotype was recorded a few times. What it recognizes is unknown. Germline lookup yields CDR1 SQVTM and CDR2 ANQGSEA. Trimming pared 5 bases from V and 2 bases from J, leaving 9 bases between. CDR3 size: 12 residues.

The sequencing input was blood. The receptor was isolated from a woman aged 18-30 years in good health. This chain links TRBV29-1 with TRBJ1-2, with D unresolved. CDR3: CSVWTVNYGYTF. CDR3 DNA sequence: TGCAGCGTTTGGACGGTCAACTATGGCTACACCTTC. Based on the CDR3 plus reference TRBV29-1 and TRBJ1-2, the full variable domain is SAVISQKPSRDICQRGTSLTIQCQVDSQVTMMFWYRQQPGQSLTLIATANQGSEATYESGFVIDKFPISRPNLTFSTLTVSNMSPEDSSIYLCSVWTVNYGYTFGSGTRLTVV.